What follows are 5 T cell receptor beta chains derived from one specimen sequenced in a study of shared clonotypes between healthy human individuals. TCRdb's copy holds only in-frame clones and misses some; the assay was immunoSEQ multiplex PCR. The table has about 2,500,000 clones, around 90% seen once. The sample comprised naive CD4+ T cells sorted from blood. The sample's subset: CD45RA+ positively selected. Receptors were obtained from a young man in good health.

The rearrangement joins TRBV6-1 to TRBJ2-3, with TRBD1 identical over 8 bases. Germline assignment: CDR1 MNHNS and CDR2 SASEGT. This CDR3 has 16 amino acids. The ends lost 2 bases at V and 3 bases at J; junction bases unmatched: 7. In nucleotides, the CDR3 is TGTGCCAGCAGTGAAACAAAACACAGGGGGACAGATACGCAGTATTTT. Amino acid sequence: CASSETKHRGTDTQYF.

This chain links TRBV5-5 with TRBJ2-3, with 7 bases identical to TRBD2. This CDR3 is 15 amino acids long. The germline V gene encodes CDR1 SGHKS and CDR2 YYEKEE (reference sequence). The junction had 2 bases not matched to a gene; V was cut back by 0 bases and J by 1 base. This chain's CDR3 is CASSLGSGGTDTQYF. The CDR3 bases are TGTGCCAGCAGCTTGGGCAGCGGGGGCACAGATACGCAGTATTTT.

The rearrangement links TRBV28 to TRBJ2-2; weak D call: TRBD1 (6 bases). This CDR3 is built from 15 residues. Germline V CDR1 and CDR2: MDHEN, SYDVKM. With 2 bases removed from V and 5 bases from J, the gap between germline ends came to 12 bases. CDR3 nucleotide sequence: TGTGCCAGCAGTTTAAGTCAGGGGTTAACCGGGGAGCTGTTTTTT. Translating it yields CASSLSQGLTGELFF.

This clone was recorded only once. The chain recombines TRBV2 with TRBJ2-1; 9 bases are shared with TRBD1. The J segment lost 3 bases and the V segment lost 6 bases, leaving 6 bases of the junction unmatched. The CDR3 is 15 amino acids. CDR1 is SNHLY and CDR2 is FYNNEI in the germline V gene. This chain's CDR3 is CASRGETGGYNEQFF. The CDR3 DNA reads as TGTGCCAGCAGAGGGGAGACAGGGGGCTACAATGAGCAGTTCTTC.

The V and J genes are TRBV19 and TRBJ2-2; no firm D call. V was clipped by 7 bases and J by 2 bases, with 14 bases between them. The CDR3 loop spans 15 amino acids. From germline, CDR1 is LNHDA and CDR2 SQIVND (reference sequence). CDR3 sequence reads: CASTAPLGNTGELFF. CDR3 bases: TGTGCCAGTACAGCACCTTTGGGCAACACCGGGGAGCTGTTTTTT.